This T cell receptor beta chain came from a study of T cells after yellow fever vaccination. In this sample, this clonotype turned up many times. TCRdb independently ran MiXCR on the 5' RACE reads; one entry per CDR3 protein. The sample carries some 150,000 distinct CDR3 sequences, just over 6.5% recorded once. V lost 5 bases and J 6 bases, leaving 20 bases between the germline ends. The CDR3 runs 15 residues. The input for sequencing was CD4+ T cells sorted from PBMCs, taken 10 days after the yellow fever booster vaccination. This receptor was identified in a young man who received the YFV17D yellow fever vaccine. This rearrangement joins TRBV12-3 or TRBV12-4 to TRBJ2-7; the D is unclear. CDR3 in amino acids: CASSLRLGDNGEQYF. The CDR3 DNA reads as TGTGCCAGCAGTCTCCGCCTTGGTGATAACGGCGAGCAGTACTTC.